These 27 T cell receptor beta chains were all obtained from the same sample, sequenced in a study of T cell repertoires in cytomegalovirus infection. MiXCR, run by TCRdb on the reads, gives a single entry per CDR3 protein. The sample yields about 740,000 distinct CDR3 sequences, 35% seen once. The material sequenced was PBMCs. These receptors all stem from a human donor in good health (CMV status not recorded). Some clones in this sample may be carry-over from other donors' samples.

The chain has TRBV25-1 and TRBJ2-1; the match to TRBD2 covers 7 bases. CDR3 size: 15 residues. From germline, CDR1 is MGHDK and CDR2 SYGVNS. After removal of 7 bases from V and 4 bases from J, the junction contained 10 bases not matched to a gene. This CDR3 is CASKLGGSPYNEQFF. The CDR3 nucleotides are TGTGCCAGCAAATTAGGCGGGAGTCCGTACAATGAGCAGTTCTTC. Combining the CDR3 with reference TRBV25-1 and TRBJ2-1 gives the whole variable domain EADIYQTPRYLVIGTGKKITLECSQTMGHDKMYWYQQDPGMELHLIHYSYGVNSTEKGDLSSESTVSRIRTEHFPLTLESARPSHTSQYLCASKLGGSPYNEQFFGPGTRLTVL.

In this sample, this clonotype turned up many times. The V and J genes are TRBV7-2 and TRBJ1-5; tentative D call: TRBD1 (6 bases). Germline V lookup: CDR1 SGHTA, CDR2 FQGNSA. The CDR3 spans 14 residues. The V and J ends lost 3 bases and 6 bases respectively, with 12 bases between them. The CDR3 nucleotides read TGTGCCAGCAGCTTCCCGGGGGCTGGTCAGCCCCAGCATTTT. Protein product: CASSFPGAGQPQHF.

This clonotype was counted between two and nine times. The V call is TRBV5-6, the J call TRBJ1-5, with 11 nucleotides matching TRBD1. Germline lookup yields CDR1 SGHDT and CDR2 YYEEEE. The CDR3 is 16 residues long. V was clipped by 4 bases and J by 4 bases; unmatched bases: 7. CDR3 amino acids: CASSTWTGGENQPQHF. The CDR3 DNA reads TGTGCCAGCAGCACCTGGACAGGGGGCGAGAATCAGCCCCAGCATTTT. Full variable domain (remainder filled in from reference TRBV5-6 and TRBJ1-5): DAGVTQSPTHLIKTRGQQVTLRCSPKSGHDTVSWYQQALGQGPQFIFQYYEEEERQRGNFPDRFSGHQFPNYSSELNVNALLLGDSALYLCASSTWTGGENQPQHFGDGTRLSIL.

V is TRBV4-1 and J is TRBJ2-1; possible D gene TRBD1, 6 bases. The CDR3 sequence is 15 residues long. The V gene's germline CDR1 is MGHRA and CDR2 YSYEKL. The germline V and J ends were trimmed by 0 bases and 3 bases, with 9 bases remaining between them. CDR3 residues: CASSQDWTDYNEQFF. The CDR3 coding sequence is TGCGCCAGCAGCCAAGATTGGACAGACTACAATGAGCAGTTCTTC.

On this clonotype: Possible read error: a much larger clone is one base away. This chain uses TRBV7-6 with TRBJ2-3, with 9 bases aligning to TRBD2. Germline trimming cut 4 bases from V and 0 bases from J; bases unmatched to any gene: 11. Looked up from germline, CDR1 is SGHVS and CDR2 is FNYEAQ. The CDR3 has 18 residues. The CDR3 loop reads CASSSLAGWIHSTDTQYF. The CDR3 DNA reads as TGTGCCAGCAGCTCCCTAGCGGGGTGGATCCACAGCACAGATACGCAGTATTTT.

V usage is TRBV10-3 and J usage is TRBJ1-1; D may be TRBD1 (6 bases). The CDR3 is made up of 16 amino acids. V was trimmed by 10 bases and J by 3 bases, leaving 24 bases between them. Germline CDR1 ENHRY, CDR2 SYGVKD. The CDR3 DNA follows: TGTGCCAGCCAGGGGCAGAAGGGGGTTAGAGACACTGAAGCTTTCTTT. The encoded protein is CASQGQKGVRDTEAFF.

The chain has TRBV7-6 and TRBJ1-4, with TRBD1 matching over 7 bases. This CDR3 is 15 amino acids long. Looked up from germline, CDR1 is SGHVS and CDR2 is FNYEAQ. Germline trimming cut 5 bases from V and 5 bases from J; bases unmatched to any gene: 8. The CDR3 sequence: CASSPAGGLNEKLFF. CDR3 coding DNA: TGTGCCAGCAGCCCCGCAGGGGGGCTGAATGAAAAACTGTTTTTT.

This clonotype was counted between two and nine times. The V gene is TRBV28, the J gene TRBJ2-7; either TRBD1 or TRBD2 may fit D (7 bases each). Germline V lookup: CDR1 MDHEN, CDR2 SYDVKM. Trimming removed 2 bases at V and 5 bases at J, with 16 bases between. This CDR3 region has 15 residues. The CDR3 sequence: CASSLTAAGGDEQYF. In nucleotides, the CDR3 is TGTGCCAGCAGTTTAACGGCGGCAGGGGGGGACGAGCAGTACTTC.

V and J are TRBV20-1 and TRBJ1-5, with 7 nucleotides matching TRBD1. Unmatched junction bases numbered 3, after V lost 0 bases and J lost 1 base. Germline values: CDR1 DFQATT, CDR2 SNEGSKA (reference sequence). The CDR3 is 15 amino acids. As DNA, the CDR3 is TGCAGTGCTAGAGAACAGGGGATAAGCAATCAGCCCCAGCATTTT. Its protein product is CSAREQGISNQPQHF.

This clonotype has at least ten counts. The rearrangement uses TRBV7-2 and TRBJ2-2; TRBD2 matches 8 bases. Per the germline V gene, CDR1 is SGHTA and CDR2 is FQGNSA. J lost 7 bases, V lost 6 bases, and 13 bases had no gene match. The CDR3 covers 16 residues. CDR3 protein: CASRPPGLERNGELFF. The CDR3 DNA reads as TGTGCCAGCAGACCACCGGGACTAGAAAGGAACGGGGAGCTGTTTTTT.

A word on this clonotype: The CDR3 ends on some other residue instead of the conserved phenylalanine or tryptophan, so this is likely a read error. The CDR3 DNA follows: TGTGCCACCCTCGAGGGCGGCACCTACAATGAGCAGTTCTTA. As protein: CATLEGGTYNEQFL. The chain links TRBV2 to TRBJ2-1, with D perhaps matching TRBD2 (5 bases). Per germline, CDR1 SNHLY and CDR2 FYNNEI. The CDR3 length is 14 residues. V lost 10 bases and J 2 bases, leaving 15 bases between the germline ends.

CDR3 protein: CASSLVGHLNSPLHF. DNA for the CDR3: TGTGCCAGCAGCTTGGTGGGACACCTTAATTCACCCCTCCACTTT. This chain connects TRBV5-4 to TRBJ1-6; perhaps TRBD1 as D (6 bases). CDR3 length equals 15 residues. With 0 bases removed from V and 6 bases from J, the gap between germline ends came to 10 bases. Germline lookup yields CDR1 SGHNT and CDR2 YYREEE (reference sequence).

A remark on this clonotype: The CDR3 carries no conserved terminal phenylalanine or tryptophan, so it likely arises from a read error. The chain links TRBV29-1 to TRBJ2-6, with TRBD1 matching 8 bases. The CDR3 sequence is 13 residues long. Germline V CDR1 and CDR2: SQVTM, ANQGSEA. CDR3 bases: TGCGGCGTGGACAGGGCTGGGGCCAACGTCCTGACTGTC. Encoded protein: CGVDRAGANVLTV.

The rearrangement links TRBV3-1 to TRBJ2-7, with D perhaps matching TRBD1 or TRBD2 (5 bases each). This CDR3 is 13 amino acids long. V dropped 8 bases and J dropped 6 bases, with 17 bases sitting between them. Germline CDR1 and CDR2: LGHDT and YNNKEL (reference sequence). The CDR3 region is CASRPPDGGEQYF. CDR3 DNA sequence: TGTGCCAGCCGCCCCCCTGATGGGGGCGAGCAGTACTTC.

This clonotype has just a few counts. The chain has TRBV11-2 and TRBJ1-2, with D perhaps TRBD1 (5 bases). This CDR3 contains 16 residues. V lost 5 bases to trimming and J lost 4 bases, with 20 bases between them. CDR1 SGHAT and CDR2 FQNNGV come from the germline V gene. The CDR3 protein is CASSPGRLVGGYGYTF. In DNA, the CDR3 is TGTGCCAGCAGCCCTGGACGGCTCGTCGGGGGCTATGGCTACACCTTC.

This clonotype was seen more than once but under ten times. This chain links TRBV9 with TRBJ1-2; D possibly corresponds to TRBD1 (5 bases). V was shortened by 0 bases and J by 3 bases, with 12 bases between the two germline ends. The CDR3 spans 15 residues. The germline V gene encodes CDR1 SGDLS and CDR2 YYNGEE. CDR3 coding DNA: TGTGCCAGCAGCGTAGACGGCAGGGAGGACTATGGCTACACCTTC. Translated, it gives CASSVDGREDYGYTF.

This clonotype showed up just a few times. The chain recombines TRBV28 with TRBJ2-7; D is unresolved. Looked up from germline, CDR1 is MDHEN and CDR2 is SYDVKM. The CDR3 extends over 13 amino acids. V lost 2 bases to trimming and J lost 8 bases, with 13 bases between them. CDR3 protein: CASSLSQLKQQYF. In DNA form, the CDR3 reads TGTGCCAGCAGTTTAAGTCAGCTTAAGCAGCAGTACTTC.

CDR3 region: CASSSRTGGAKNIQYF. The DNA for the CDR3 is TGTGCCAGCAGTTCCCGGACAGGAGGAGCCAAAAACATTCAGTACTTC. This chain uses TRBV12-3 or TRBV12-4 with TRBJ2-4; 7 nucleotides align to TRBD1. V shed 4 bases, J shed 0 bases, and the junction held 6 bases outside the gene matches. This CDR3 contains 16 residues.

The chain has TRBV11-1 and TRBJ2-7; TRBD1 aligns across 9 bases. Germline V gene lookup returns CDR1 SGHAT and CDR2 FQDESV (reference sequence). The CDR3 consists of 14 residues. V trimming: 7 bases; J trimming: 5 bases; junction bases outside the gene matches: 9. The CDR3 DNA follows: TGTGCCAGCACCGCGAGACAGGGGGGAGACGAGCAGTACTTC. Translation: CASTARQGGDEQYF.

The rearrangement uses TRBV27 and TRBJ2-2; 7 bases are shared with TRBD2. V lost 6 bases, J lost 0 bases, and 7 bases stayed unmatched. Germline CDR1 reads MNHEY; CDR2 reads SMNVEV (reference sequence). The CDR3 is made up of 16 amino acids. The CDR3 nucleotides are TGTGCCAGCAGCCTTAGCGGGCGAACGAACACCGGGGAGCTGTTTTTT. Protein product: CASSLSGRTNTGELFF.

This clonotype has a handful of counts. This chain connects TRBV7-9 to TRBJ2-7; D is undetermined. This CDR3 contains 13 residues. Trimming left V 0 bases short and J 3 bases short, with 6 bases between. Per the germline V gene, CDR1 is SEHNR and CDR2 is FQNEAQ (reference sequence). Here the CDR3 reads CASSLASNYEQYF. The CDR3 DNA sequence: TGTGCCAGCAGCTTAGCCTCAAACTACGAGCAGTACTTC. The variable domain in full, completed from reference TRBV7-9 and TRBJ2-7, reads DTGVSQNPRHKITKRGQNVTFRCDPISEHNRLYWYRQTLGQGPEFLTYFQNEAQLEKSRLLSDRFSAERPKGSFSTLEIQRTEQGDSAMYLCASSLASNYEQYFGPGTRLTVT.

This clonotype was seen a few times. The rearrangement joins TRBV12-3 or TRBV12-4 to TRBJ2-7, with D uncertain. The V end lost 3 bases, the J end lost 2 bases, and 8 bases lay between the germline ends. The CDR3 is made up of 13 amino acids. Here the CDR3 reads CASSFDIPYEQYF. DNA for the CDR3: TGTGCCAGCAGTTTCGACATACCCTACGAGCAGTACTTC.

This clonotype came up a few times. The chain uses TRBV9 and TRBJ1-4; D gene uncertain. With 4 bases removed from V and 5 bases from J, the gap between germline ends came to 12 bases. CDR1 is SGDLS and CDR2 is YYNGEE in the germline V gene. This CDR3 has 14 amino acids. The CDR3 DNA is TGTGCCAGCAGCAACGGGGTGTCCAATGAAAAACTGTTTTTT. Translated: CASSNGVSNEKLFF.

The chain carries TRBV20-1 and TRBJ2-3; 11 bases fit TRBD2. Per the germline V gene, CDR1 is DFQATT and CDR2 is SNEGSKA (reference sequence). This CDR3 is built from 15 residues. The junction had 7 bases not matched to a gene; V was cut back by 4 bases and J by 4 bases. CDR3 sequence reads: CSATPTSGNSDTQYF. CDR3 in DNA: TGCAGTGCTACCCCGACTAGCGGGAATTCAGATACGCAGTATTTT.

The table lists this clonotype with many counts. V and J are TRBV7-2 and TRBJ2-3, with 7 positions matching TRBD2. Looked up from germline, CDR1 is SGHTA and CDR2 is FQGNSA. The V and J ends lost 1 base and 1 base, in that order; junction bases with no gene match: 2. The CDR3 totals 15 residues. This chain's CDR3 is CASSLVGGGTDTQYF. The CDR3 DNA follows: TGTGCCAGCAGCTTAGTGGGAGGGGGCACAGATACGCAGTATTTT.

On this clonotype itself: One end of the junction does not line up with germline, which may come from a read error. The rearrangement joins TRBV7-2 to TRBJ1-2; D ambiguous. CDR1 and CDR2 (germline): SGHTA, FQGNSA. There are 13 residues in the CDR3. For the CDR3, the DNA is TGTGCCAGCACCTTAACCTGGGGATATGGCTACACCTTC. Translation gives CASTLTWGYGYTF.

This clonotype was found once. Its ends do not fully match the called genes, so a read error is possible. The rearrangement links TRBV5-3 to TRBJ2-1; tentatively, D is TRBD2 (5 bases). TRBV5-3 is classed as an ORF, of uncertain function. The CDR3 contains 16 residues. The CDR3 reads CASSLAGREPCNEQFF. The DNA for the CDR3 is TGTGCCAGCAGCTTGGCTGGAAGGGAGCCTTGCAATGAGCAGTTCTTC.